This T cell receptor (beta chain) appears in the sequencing data of a study of cytomegalovirus exposure and HLA in healthy donors. 13 Jbeta primers and 60 Vbeta primers were used for the PCR. Method: immunoSEQ multiplex PCR; TCRdb's copy keeps in-frame clones and lacks some. This table holds roughly 86,000 clones, approximately 68% found once. The study's findings and limits: According to the study, around 150 TCR beta chains were cytomegalovirus-associated.

Concerning this clone: Its specificity is unknown.

After removal of 2 bases from V and 7 bases from J, the junction contained 6 bases not matched to a gene. Germline CDR1 is GTSNPN and CDR2 is SVGIG (reference sequence). CDR3 size: 14 residues. The source is a woman aged 45-59 years in good health and CMV-seropositive. The sample consisted of PBMCs. The V gene is TRBV30, the J gene TRBJ1-4; 8 positions agree with TRBD1. The CDR3 protein is CAWSLQGAVEKLFF. The CDR3 DNA sequence: TGTGCCTGGAGTCTCCAGGGGGCTGTTGAAAAACTGTTTTTT.